This entry is about one TCR beta chain. The target antigen is unknown. The data were taken from a study of T cell responses to AZD1222 COVID-19 vaccine. Study-wide points: Clonal diversity may have been underestimated, and the donors were mostly white British, with more females than males.

The CDR3 loop spans 16 amino acids. Germline-derived CDR1 and CDR2 are LGHDT and YNNKEL (reference sequence). J lost 1 base, V lost 1 base, and 3 bases had no gene match. TCRdb's copy holds only in-frame clones and misses some; the assay was immunoSEQ multiplex PCR. The sample includes roughly 120,000 clones, about 92% of them seen just once. The specimen comprised peripheral blood, sampled 28 days after the second AZD1222 dose. The receptor was derived from an adult who received the AZD1222 COVID-19 vaccine. The chain employs TRBV3-1 (or the pseudogene TRBV3-2) and TRBJ2-5, with TRBD2 identical over 10 bases. The CDR3 reads CASSQGLAGGQETQYF. The DNA of the CDR3 is TGTGCCAGCAGCCAAGGACTAGCGGGCGGCCAAGAGACCCAGTACTTC.